A selection of T cell receptor beta chains follows, all from one sample in a study of radiotherapy plus CTLA-4 blockade in lung cancer. Sequenced by immunoSEQ multiplex PCR; TCRdb stores in-frame clones only, minus some. The sample lists 45,000 to 60,000 clones; approximately 78% were seen once. The sequencing here drew on peripheral blood, taken from a patient treated with radiotherapy plus ipilimumab. Receptor source: a human donor with non-small cell lung cancer who had stable disease on radiotherapy plus ipilimumab. The CDR3 runs from the conserved cysteine through the conserved F or W. The D gene is left open where the match is weak. Clone sizes are given selectively: once, few, many, or a class where the clone is expanded.

cdr3_length j_call clone_size v_call d_call cdr3_nt cdr3_aa
14 TRBJ2-1 once TRBV4-1 . TGCGCCAGCAGCCAAGACCCGACAGGCTCCGAGCAGTTCTTC CASSQDPTGSEQFF
13 TRBJ2-1 . TRBV27 . TGTGCCAGCAGTTTTGTTCGTCTTAATGAGCAGTTCTTC CASSFVRLNEQFF
14 TRBJ2-1 . TRBV18 TRBD1 TGTGCCAGCTCACCACAGGGGGCACGGAATGAGCAGTTCTTC CASSPQGARNEQFF
16 TRBJ1-1 few TRBV19 TRBD1 TGTGCCAGTACCGAGACAGGGGGGCGGATGAACACTGAAGCTTTCTTT CASTETGGRMNTEAFF
16 TRBJ2-7 . TRBV4-1 TRBD1 TGCGCCAGCAGACGAAAAACAGGGGACAGTACCTACGAGCAGTACTTC CASRRKTGDSTYEQYF
13 TRBJ2-7 . TRBV5-4 TRBD1 TGTGCCAGCAGCCAGGGACAGTCCTACGAGCAGTACTTC CASSQGQSYEQYF
15 TRBJ1-1 once TRBV5-1 . TGCGCCAGCAGCTTGGCAGGGCCTGGGAACACTGAAGCTTTCTTT CASSLAGPGNTEAFF
16 TRBJ1-1 . TRBV7-9 TRBD1 TGTGCCAGCAGCTTACCTGACAGGGGCGTGAACACTGAAGCTTTCTTT CASSLPDRGVNTEAFF
13 TRBJ2-5 few TRBV7-2 . TGTGCCAGCAACCTCAACAGGGAAGAGACCCAGTACTTC CASNLNREETQYF
14 TRBJ2-7 . TRBV7-2 TRBD2 TGTGCCAGCAGCAATAGCGGGGGCGCCTACGAGCAGTACTTC CASSNSGGAYEQYF
15 TRBJ1-4 . TRBV4-3 TRBD1 TGCGCCAGCAGCCCTCGGACAGGGGCTAATGAAAAACTGTTTTTT CASSPRTGANEKLFF
15 TRBJ2-7 . TRBV5-3 TRBD1 TGTGCCAGAAGCGGGGGACAGGGGCTTCCCTACGAGCAGTACTTC CARSGGQGLPYEQYF
15 TRBJ2-7 . TRBV12-2 . TGTGCAAGTCGCACACGTAGCGAGACTCCCTACGAGCAGTACTTC CASRTRSETPYEQYF
15 TRBJ1-1 . TRBV2 TRBD1 TGTGCCAGCAGTTCTACAGGGGGCAGGAACACTGAAGCTTTCTTT CASSSTGGRNTEAFF
13 TRBJ1-4 . TRBV6-1 TRBD1 TGTGCCGCGAAACAGGGGGCGATAGAAAAACTGTTTTTT CAAKQGAIEKLFF
14 TRBJ1-1 . TRBV18 . TGTGCCAGCTCACTCCAGACAGAAAACACTGAAGCTTTCTTT CASSLQTENTEAFF
12 TRBJ2-7 once TRBV28 . TGTGCCAGCAGTTTAACAGGCTACGAGCAGTACTTC CASSLTGYEQYF
16 TRBJ2-2 . TRBV7-2 . TGTGCCAGCAGCTTCTCCCGGGACTTGACGACCGGGGAGCTGTTTTTT CASSFSRDLTTGELFF
15 TRBJ1-3 few TRBV7-2 . TGTGCCAGCAGCCCCCGGGGGGGCTCTGGAAACACCATATATTTT CASSPRGGSGNTIYF
15 TRBJ2-1 . TRBV4-3 . TGCGCCAGCAGCCGGGGCTCTGAGGAATACAATGAGCAGTTCTTC CASSRGSEEYNEQFF
16 TRBJ1-3 . TRBV9 . TGTGCCAGCAGCCTCCGAACAGGGCAGGAAGGAAACACCATATATTTT CASSLRTGQEGNTIYF
14 TRBJ2-7 few TRBV7-3 TRBD1 TGTGCCAGCAGCCCCGGGACAGGGGCCTACGAGCAGTACTTC CASSPGTGAYEQYF
16 TRBJ2-1 once TRBV19 . TGTGCCAGTAGTCTTCACCGGGACTCACTCTACAATGAGCAGTTCTTC CASSLHRDSLYNEQFF
16 TRBJ1-1 . TRBV23-1 TRBD1 TGCGCCAGCAGTCAACCAACTGCAGGGGGGAACACTGAAGCTTTCTTT CASSQPTAGGNTEAFF
12 TRBJ2-7 . TRBV27 . TGTGCCAGCATTGGGCAGACCTACGAGCAGTACTTC CASIGQTYEQYF
13 TRBJ1-2 . TRBV6-1 . TGTGCCAGCAGTGAAGTAGGAGAAGGTGGCTACACCTTC CASSEVGEGGYTF
13 TRBJ2-1 . TRBV27 . TGTGCCAGCAGTACAGGGACCTACAATGAGCAGTTCTTC CASSTGTYNEQFF
15 TRBJ2-3 few TRBV7-2 . TGTGCCAGCAGCTTAGTGTACAGACGCACAGATACGCAGTATTTT CASSLVYRRTDTQYF
15 TRBJ2-3 . TRBV5-6 TRBD1 TGTGCCAGCAGCTTGCCGACAGGGAGTCGGGATACGCAGTATTTT CASSLPTGSRDTQYF
14 TRBJ1-1 . TRBV27 . TGTGCCAGCAAGAGGACACCCGGTGGGGCTGAAGCTTTCTTT CASKRTPGGAEAFF
15 TRBJ1-5 . TRBV10-2 TRBD1 TGCGCCAGCAGTCAAGGGACAGGGGACACTCAGCCCCAGCATTTT CASSQGTGDTQPQHF
16 TRBJ2-3 . TRBV7-9 TRBD2 TGTGCCAGCAGCCAAGTTAGCGGGAGTGGCCCCAGGGGGCAGTATTTT CASSQVSGSGPRGQYF
11 TRBJ1-2 . TRBV30 . TGTGCCTGGAGTGTACAATATGGCTACACCTTC CAWSVQYGYTF
17 TRBJ2-6 . TRBV2 TRBD1 TGTGCCACCAAGGGACAGGCCAATCGCTCTGGGGCCAACGTCCTGACTTTC CATKGQANRSGANVLTF
15 TRBJ1-1 once TRBV27 TRBD1 TGTGCCAGCACCCGATCGGGACAGGGATTCACTGAAGCTTTCTTT CASTRSGQGFTEAFF
23 TRBJ2-5 . TRBV28 TRBD2 TGTGCCAGCAGTTTATGGGCCCCCGCGGACCTTAACCCACTAGCGGGCAACCAAGAGACCCAGTACTTC CASSLWAPADLNPLAGNQETQYF
14 TRBJ2-7 . TRBV2 . TGTGCCAGCAGTGAAGGCTGGGCGTCCTACGAGCAGTACTTC CASSEGWASYEQYF
14 TRBJ1-4 . TRBV4-3 . TGCGCCAGCAGCCAAGATCAGGGTGAGGAAAAACTGTTTTTT CASSQDQGEEKLFF
14 TRBJ1-2 . TRBV10-3 . TGTGCCATCAGTCGGGAGGTAGGAAACTATGGCTACACCTTC CAISREVGNYGYTF
11 TRBJ2-1 . TRBV12-5 . TGTGCTAGTGGTTTGCAGAATGAGCAGTTCTTC CASGLQNEQFF